The clone carrying this TCR beta chain was recorded only once. This entry is derived from a study of cytomegalovirus exposure and HLA in healthy donors. There are 13 residues in the CDR3. V was pared by 7 bases and J by 4 bases, with 6 bases of the junction left unmatched. Germline CDR1 SGDLS, CDR2 YYNGEE. PCR employed 60 Vbeta and 13 Jbeta primers. The repertoire was sequenced with immunoSEQ multiplex PCR; TCRdb's copy has only in-frame clones and lacks some. Counted here are more than 250,000 clones, around nine tenths occurring once; the ten biggest clones make up approximately 2.2%. Source material: PBMCs. The genes are TRBV9 and TRBJ2-3, with 7 bases that match TRBD2. The receptor was derived from a woman aged 18-29 years in good health and CMV-seronegative. CDR3 bases: TGTGCCAGCCAACTGGGGGGGGCAGATACGCAGTATTTT. It codes for CASQLGGADTQYF. The full variable domain, completed using reference TRBV9 and TRBJ2-3, is DSGVTQTPKHLITATGQRVTLRCSPRSGDLSVYWYQQSLDQGLQFLIQYYNGEERAKGNILERFSAQQFPDLHSELNLSSLELGDSALYFCASQLGGADTQYFGPGTRLTVL.